The 2 T cell receptor beta chains below all came from one sample that was sequenced in a study of T cell repertoires in cytomegalovirus infection. TCRdb re-derived calls from the reads in MiXCR, one entry per CDR3 protein. Of about 190,000 distinct CDR3 sequences listed, 7.5% to 10% were seen once; the top ten hold about 4.2%. What was sequenced was PBMCs. These receptors were collected from a human donor in good health (CMV status not recorded). Some clones in this sample may be carry-over from other donors' samples.

This clonotype was seen ten or more times. The rearrangement joins TRBV19 to TRBJ2-1, with a weak D call TRBD1 (6 bases). Trimming removed 7 bases from V and 1 base from J, with 11 bases in between. This CDR3 is built from 14 residues. Germline loops: CDR1 LNHDA, CDR2 SQIVND (reference sequence). CDR3 DNA: TGTGCCAGTACCCCCGGGACATCCTACAATGAGCAGTTCTTC. Protein sequence: CASTPGTSYNEQFF.

Ten or more counts support this clonotype. The chain couples TRBV4-1 to TRBJ2-2; D perhaps matches TRBD1 (7 bases). Trimming removed 0 bases at V and 7 bases at J, with 15 bases between. Germline V gene lookup returns CDR1 MGHRA and CDR2 YSYEKL. The CDR3 loop spans 16 amino acids. CDR3 loop: CASSQEEGAVDGELFF. For the CDR3, the DNA is TGCGCCAGCAGCCAAGAGGAGGGGGCAGTGGACGGGGAGCTGTTTTTT.